This T cell receptor beta chain was found in a study of T cell responses to AZD1222 COVID-19 vaccine. Findings of the study overall: No repertoire was sampled before or during the peak T cell response, only after it. Baseline seropositives among AZD1222 recipients totaled only six or seven. At 160-218 and 743-854, vaccine-associated CD4 TCRs were dominant, and they spanned spike.

With V trimmed by 4 bases and J by 6 bases, 3 bases remained unmatched. The germline gives CDR1 LGHDT, CDR2 YNNKEL (reference sequence). The CDR3 is made up of 14 amino acids. The protocol was immunoSEQ multiplex PCR, while the TCRdb copy is restricted to in-frame clones and leaves out a portion. This table has roughly 120,000 clones, 65% to 90% appearing once. Worth noting for this clone: Its cognate antigen is unknown.

This TCR derives from an adult in good health. The starting material was peripheral blood, obtained on day 0 of AZD1222 vaccination. This sequence joins TRBV3-1 (or the pseudogene TRBV3-2) and TRBJ2-7; 13 bases map to TRBD2. The CDR3 DNA reads TGTGCCAGCAGCCCCCGGACTAGCGGGAGCGAGCAGTACTTC. This encodes CASSPRTSGSEQYF.